One and the same sample provided the 30 T cell receptor beta chains below, sequenced in a study of tumor-infiltrating lymphocytes in primary liver carcinoma. The researchers produced TCR beta cDNA from roughly 550 ng total RNA with a constant-region primer. Three rounds of nested multiplex PCR with slightly modified ARM-PCR produced TCR beta libraries. The first two PCR rounds, around 11 cycles each, used TRBV1-TRBV30 forward primers and a C-beta reverse primer. TCRdb analysed the multiplex PCR reads with MiXCR anew, one entry per CDR3 protein. The sample records roughly 91,000 distinct CDR3 sequences, more than 65% being singletons. Scientists recovered RNA and DNA together from roughly 18-30 mg of unsorted bulk tissue. What was sequenced was liver tumor tissue from sampling region 5. The sample's subset: tumor region T5, tumor centre. The receptors originated from a woman in her sixties or seventies with primary liver carcinoma and hepatitis B virus infection.

The chain recombines TRBV19 with TRBJ2-2; D perhaps matches TRBD1 (7 bases). V was pared by 7 bases and J by 0 bases, with 15 bases between. CDR3 length equals 16 residues. Germline lookup yields CDR1 LNHDA and CDR2 SQIVND (reference sequence). The CDR3: CASIRQGGSNTGELFF. DNA of the CDR3: TGTGCCAGTATCCGGCAGGGGGGCTCGAACACCGGGGAGCTGTTTTTT.

This clonotype is a singleton in its sample. Germline is not matched at one junction end, which may reflect a read error. V usage is TRBV5-1 and J usage is TRBJ2-7, with D possibly matching TRBD1 (5 bases). The CDR3 has 15 amino acids. The V gene's germline CDR1 is SGHRS and CDR2 YFSETQ. The CDR3 nucleotides are TGCGCCAGCAGCTTCCTTGGGGCATCTGGTAACGATCAGTACTTC. This translates into CASSFLGASGNDQYF.

There are many counts of this clonotype. The chain has TRBV6-1 and TRBJ2-4, with TRBD2 as a possible D gene (6 bases). This CDR3 has 16 amino acids. The ends were cut back, 7 bases at V and 0 bases at J, with 16 bases in the middle. Per the germline V gene, CDR1 is MNHNS and CDR2 is SASEGT. CDR3 sequence reads: CASTEGTLLAKNIQYF. CDR3 DNA: TGTGCCAGCACCGAAGGGACTCTCTTAGCCAAAAACATTCAGTACTTC.

The chain couples TRBV29-1 to TRBJ2-2; maybe TRBD1 (5 bases). This CDR3 spans 14 amino acids. Trimming took off 7 bases at V and 7 bases at J, with 19 bases between the two ends. Germline CDR1 reads SQVTM; CDR2 reads ANQGSEA. The CDR3 region is CSAKIGVDSGELFF. CDR3 sequence (DNA): TGCAGCGCGAAGATAGGGGTTGACAGCGGGGAGCTGTTTTTT.

The table lists this clonotype with many counts. This chain joins TRBV29-1 and TRBJ1-4; D might be TRBD1 (5 bases). V shed 7 bases and J shed 14 bases, with 23 bases lying between them. The CDR3 consists of 13 residues. The germline CDR1 and CDR2 sequences are SQVTM and ANQGSEA. CDR3 DNA: TGCAGCGGGAGGGATCAGGGACCCGGAAGGCTGTTTTTT. Amino acid sequence: CSGRDQGPGRLFF.

The chain combines TRBV4-2 with TRBJ2-7; TRBD2 matches at 7 bases. In germline, CDR1 is LGHNA, CDR2 YNFKEQ. Unmatched junction bases numbered 14, after V lost 4 bases and J lost 8 bases. CDR3 size: 15 residues. In DNA, the CDR3 is TGTGCCAGCAGCCCGGGGGGACTCGCGGGACGGCAGCAGTACTTC. This gives the protein CASSPGGLAGRQQYF.

A note on this clonotype: It is likely a read error, because the conserved phenylalanine at the end of the CDR3 is missing. This CDR3 is CASSVNLARDFIEQYY. The CDR3 DNA follows: TGCGCCAGCAGCGTTAATCTAGCGCGGGATTTCATCGAGCAGTACTAC. The rearrangement joins TRBV10-1 to TRBJ2-7; possible D gene TRBD2, 6 bases. This CDR3 contains 16 residues. The germline CDR1 and CDR2 sequences are WNHNN and SYGVQD (reference sequence). V shed 6 bases and J shed 6 bases, with 24 bases lying between them.

For this clonotype: Compared with germline, one end of the junction differs, possibly owing to a read error. The chain employs TRBV28 and TRBJ2-3; D is perhaps TRBD2 (7 bases). The CDR3 length is 15 residues. Germline CDR1 reads MDHEN; CDR2 reads SYDVKM. This CDR3 reads CANSLEGEGVDTQYF. Written as DNA, the CDR3 is TGTGCCAACAGTTTAGAGGGGGAGGGTGTAGATACGCAGTATTTT.

The rearrangement joins TRBV6-9 to TRBJ2-4; TRBD2 aligns across 11 bases. This CDR3 has 15 amino acids. Germline lookup yields CDR1 MNHGY and CDR2 SVAAGI. This CDR3 is CARELAGVPENIQYF. The CDR3 DNA sequence: TGTGCTCGAGAACTAGCGGGAGTACCCGAAAACATTCAGTACTTC.

Notes on this clonotype: One junction end disagrees with the germline gene, perhaps due to a read error. The rearrangement uses TRBV11-2 and TRBJ2-7, with TRBD1 matching 7 bases. The CDR3 length is 14 residues. Germline V gene data show CDR1 as SGHAT and CDR2 as FQNNGV. CDR3 protein: CTSSFQGVGGEQYF. In nucleotides, the CDR3 is TGTACCAGCAGCTTCCAGGGGGTAGGAGGCGAGCAGTACTTC.

This clonotype was detected a few times. The missing conserved phenylalanine or tryptophan at the end of this CDR3 makes a read error likely. The gene calls are TRBV11-2 and TRBJ2-1; no clear D gene. Trimming left V 3 bases short and J 5 bases short, with 5 bases between. The CDR3 is 12 residues long. The germline gives CDR1 SGHAT, CDR2 FQNNGV. The DNA of the CDR3 is TGTGCCAGCAGCTTCACCGACAATGAGCAGTTCTTA. Translated, it gives CASSFTDNEQFL.

This chain connects TRBV6-5 to TRBJ2-5; TRBD2 aligns across 11 bases. Germline assignment: CDR1 MNHEY and CDR2 SVGAGI. CDR3 length: 14 amino acids. Unmatched junction bases numbered 9, after V lost 10 bases and J lost 5 bases. The CDR3 DNA reads TGTGCCATCAGAGGGACTAGCGGACACGAGACCCAGTACTTC. Translated: CAIRGTSGHETQYF.

Turning to this clonotype: The junction and the germline gene differ at one end; a read error may be behind it. This chain connects TRBV12-3 or TRBV12-4 to TRBJ2-7; D perhaps matches TRBD1 (6 bases). The CDR3 length is 12 residues. CDR3 sequence: CASRRAGGEHYF. DNA of the CDR3: TGTGCCAGCAGAAGAGCTGGGGGCGAGCACTACTTC.

This clonotype was detected many times. V usage is TRBV5-6 and J usage is TRBJ1-4, with D perhaps TRBD1 (5 bases). The germline CDR1 and CDR2 sequences are SGHDT and YYEEEE. V shed 1 base and J shed 7 bases, with 17 bases lying between them. This CDR3 has 16 amino acids. For the CDR3, the DNA is TGTGCCAGCAGCTTGTTGGGGGTTGGTGAGGGTGAAAAACTGTTTTTT. Translating gives CASSLLGVGEGEKLFF.

The chain combines TRBV7-9 with TRBJ1-2; perhaps TRBD1 as D (5 bases). The germline V and J ends were trimmed by 4 bases and 2 bases, with 8 bases remaining between them. CDR1 is SEHNR and CDR2 is FQNEAQ in the germline V gene (reference sequence). The CDR3 loop spans 13 amino acids. In nucleotides, the CDR3 is TGTGCCAGCAGCTCATCAGGGAACTATGGCTACACCTTC. Translated, it gives CASSSSGNYGYTF.

In the case of this clonotype: It may be a read error: a sequence one base away is much more abundant. This chain links TRBV5-1 with TRBJ2-5; weak D call: TRBD1 (5 bases). The germline CDR1 and CDR2 sequences are SGHRS and YFSETQ. This CDR3 comprises 13 residues. The CDR3 DNA reads as TGCGCCAGCAGCTTGAGACAGCAAGAGATCCAGTACTTC. Translation: CASSLRQQEIQYF.

The chain recombines TRBV28 with TRBJ2-3, with 9 positions matching TRBD1. Germline V gene sequence: CDR1 MDHEN, CDR2 SYDVKM. This CDR3 comprises 16 residues. The trim removed 6 bases at V and 2 bases at J, leaving 9 bases unmatched. CDR3 coding DNA: TGTGCCAGCAGGCCTCCGGGACAGGGTTTCACAGATACGCAGTATTTT. Its translation is CASRPPGQGFTDTQYF. The whole variable domain, filled in from reference TRBV28 and TRBJ2-3, reads DVKVTQSSRYLVKRTGEKVFLECVQDMDHENMFWYRQDPGLGLRLIYFSYDVKMKEKGDIPEGYSVSREKKERFSLILESASTNQTSMYLCASRPPGQGFTDTQYFGPGTRLTVL.

This clonotype is medium-sized by share. J is TRBJ2-2 and V is TRBV11-2, with D perhaps matching TRBD1 (6 bases). In germline, CDR1 is SGHAT, CDR2 FQNNGV. Trimming pared 2 bases from V and 1 base from J, leaving 14 bases between. CDR3 length equals 17 residues. CDR3 in amino acids: CASSLRVTGLNTGELFF. The CDR3 nucleotides are TGTGCCAGCAGCTTACGGGTGACAGGCTTGAACACCGGGGAGCTGTTTTTT.

Worth noting for this clonotype: The CDR3 does not close with the conserved phenylalanine or tryptophan, likely indicating a read error. V and J are TRBV6-5 and TRBJ1-2; the D gene is possibly TRBD1 (5 bases). The ends were cut back, 4 bases at V and 7 bases at J, with 19 bases in the middle. This CDR3 is 15 amino acids long. Germline CDR1 reads MNHEY; CDR2 reads SVGAGI. CDR3 sequence (DNA): TGTGCCAGCAGTTGGACCGGGGGTCAATCGGGTGGCTACACCTTG. Protein: CASSWTGGQSGGYTL.

The chain couples TRBV30 to TRBJ1-5; weak D call: TRBD1 (5 bases). The CDR3 totals 14 residues. The V gene lost 5 bases and the J gene lost 4 bases, with 15 bases spanning the gap. Per germline, CDR1 GTSNPN and CDR2 SVGIG (reference sequence). As DNA, the CDR3 is TGTGCCTGGGGTACAGGTTATAGGAATCAGCCCCAGCATTTT. It is translated as CAWGTGYRNQPQHF.

V usage is TRBV6-2 or TRBV6-3 and J usage is TRBJ2-1; D is unresolved. Trimming took off 7 bases at V and 5 bases at J, with 21 bases between the two ends. Germline lookup yields CDR1 MNHEY and CDR2 SVGEGT. The CDR3 has 16 amino acids. Here the CDR3 reads CASKTSVIIRDNEQFF. The DNA of the CDR3 is TGTGCCAGCAAAACTTCGGTAATCATCCGGGACAATGAGCAGTTCTTC.

The V call is TRBV7-2, the J call TRBJ2-7; 7 bases are shared with TRBD1. The CDR3 is 14 residues long. In germline, CDR1 is SGHTA, CDR2 FQGNSA. The trim removed 1 base at V and 2 bases at J, leaving 2 bases unmatched. The CDR3 sequence is CASSLGGTAYEQYF. In DNA, the CDR3 is TGTGCCAGCAGCTTAGGTGGGACAGCCTACGAGCAGTACTTC.

This rearrangement joins TRBV6-5 to TRBJ2-3; perhaps TRBD2 as D (6 bases). The CDR3 spans 13 residues. V was pared by 4 bases and J by 15 bases, with 20 bases between. Looked up from germline, CDR1 is MNHEY and CDR2 is SVGAGI. CDR3 nucleotide sequence: TGTGCCAGCAGTTTCGCATCCGGGGGTATGCAATATTTT. Translated, it gives CASSFASGGMQYF.

This clonotype was detected a few times. A read error is likely, as this CDR3 ends without the conserved phenylalanine or tryptophan. This chain links TRBV6-1 with TRBJ1-5, with a weak D call TRBD1 (6 bases). Per the germline V gene, CDR1 is MNHNS and CDR2 is SASEGT. V was cut by 8 bases and J by 7 bases, with 15 bases left in between. There are 13 residues in the CDR3. DNA of the CDR3: TGTGCCAGCGGTGCCAGGGGAGAACAGCCCCAGCATTCT. It yields the protein CASGARGEQPQHS.

Worth noting for this clonotype: The germline gene is not matched at one end of the junction; a read error may be the cause. The chain combines TRBV11-2 with TRBJ1-1; D perhaps matches TRBD1 (5 bases). CDR3 length: 20 amino acids. CDR1 and CDR2 from the germline V gene are SGHAT and FQNNGV. The DNA of the CDR3 is TGTGCCAGCAGCCCACATCAGCACGGACACCTTCGATTTTGGGGCTATGAAGCCTCCTTT. This codes for CASSPHQHGHLRFWGYEASF. Variable domain in full (rest from reference TRBV11-2 and TRBJ1-1): EAGVAQSPRYKIIEKRQSVAFWCNPISGHATLYWYQQILGQGPKLLIQFQNNGVVDDSQLPKDRFSAERLKGVDSTLKIQPAKLEDSAVYLCASSPHQHGHLRFWGYEASFGQGTRLTVV.

In regard to this clonotype: Mismatch with germline at one junction end may stem from a read error. This chain connects TRBV11-2 to TRBJ2-1; D could derive from TRBD1 or TRBD2 (6 bases each). The CDR3 is 15 residues long. Germline loops: CDR1 SGHAT, CDR2 FQNNGV. CDR3 in amino acids: CASSLEGGGNNEQFF. CDR3 nucleotides: TGTGCCAGTAGCTTAGAGGGGGGTGGGAACAATGAGCAGTTCTTC.

The V and J genes are TRBV20-1 and TRBJ2-1, with D uncertain. With 6 bases removed from V and 8 bases from J, the gap between germline ends came to 14 bases. Germline assignment: CDR1 DFQATT and CDR2 SNEGSKA (reference sequence). The CDR3 is 12 amino acids. CDR3 loop: CSAPRGWYEQFF. CDR3 DNA sequence: TGCAGTGCCCCTCGTGGATGGTATGAGCAGTTCTTC.

Only one count was recorded for this clonotype. A read error may account for a junction end that differs from germline. V and J are TRBV29-1 and TRBJ2-1, with 12 bases lining up with TRBD1. Germline V gives CDR1 SQVTM, CDR2 ANQGSEA. The CDR3 is made up of 14 amino acids. The CDR3 spells CSLEWGQGANEQFF. DNA for the CDR3: TGCAGCCTTGAATGGGGACAGGGGGCGAATGAGCAGTTCTTC.

As to this clonotype: This may be a read error: a much more frequent sequence differs by one nucleotide. V and J are TRBV28 and TRBJ1-5; D gene unclear. The germline V gene encodes CDR1 MDHEN and CDR2 SYDVKM. Between the trimmed V and J ends, which lost 4 bases and 2 bases, there was a span of 12 bases. The CDR3 is made up of 15 amino acids. CDR3 protein: CASSSPDIRNQPQHF. CDR3 sequence (DNA): TGTGCCAGCAGTTCCCCTGACATCCGCAATCAGCCCCAGCATTTT.

The J gene is TRBJ2-7, the V gene TRBV11-2; a weak D match, TRBD2 (5 bases). CDR1 SGHAT and CDR2 FQNNGV come from the germline V gene. The CDR3 spans 14 residues. The V end was cut by 5 bases, the J end by 4 bases, with 15 bases between. The CDR3 DNA reads as TGTGCCAGCAGCCCCGACTACTACTCGTACGAGCAGTACTTC. Encoded protein: CASSPDYYSYEQYF.